A single sample gave rise to the 27 T cell receptor beta chains below, sequenced in a study of cytomegalovirus exposure and HLA in healthy donors. Primers for the PCR totalled 60 Vbeta and 13 Jbeta. The method was immunoSEQ multiplex PCR; TCRdb's version includes in-frame clones alone and lacks a portion of them. The sample records fewer than 130,000 clones, roughly three quarters being singletons. The sample comprised PBMCs. The receptors were sampled from a man under 40 in good health and CMV-seropositive.

This sequence joins TRBV6-1 and TRBJ2-5, with D perhaps matching TRBD2 (6 bases). This CDR3 region has 14 residues. V lost 8 bases and J 4 bases, leaving 17 bases between the germline ends. The germline V gene encodes CDR1 MNHNS and CDR2 SASEGT. CDR3: CASRRLGGGETQYF. For the CDR3, the DNA is TGTGCCAGCCGAAGGTTGGGAGGAGGAGAGACCCAGTACTTC.

The rearrangement uses TRBV4-1 and TRBJ2-7; D unresolved. CDR3 length equals 15 residues. V was trimmed by 0 bases and J by 3 bases, leaving 12 bases between them. Germline CDR1 and CDR2: MGHRA and YSYEKL. The CDR3 reads CASSQDGQALYEQYF. CDR3 DNA sequence: TGCGCCAGCAGCCAAGATGGTCAGGCTCTCTACGAGCAGTACTTC.

The chain couples TRBV4-3 to TRBJ1-2; no clear D. The V end lost 6 bases, the J end lost 3 bases, and 23 bases lay between the germline ends. The germline V gene encodes CDR1 LGHNA and CDR2 YSLEER. The CDR3 loop spans 17 amino acids. The CDR3 spells CASRRRADDPIDYGYTF. CDR3 DNA sequence: TGCGCCAGCAGGCGTCGAGCGGACGATCCCATAGACTATGGCTACACCTTC.

This sequence joins TRBV5-1 and TRBJ2-1; 11 positions match TRBD2. The ends lost 3 bases at V and 7 bases at J; junction bases unmatched: 9. CDR1 is SGHRS and CDR2 is YFSETQ in the germline V gene. The CDR3 runs to 16 residues. This chain's CDR3 is CASSSSLAGANNEQFF. Written as DNA, the CDR3 is TGCGCCAGCAGCTCTTCACTAGCGGGGGCCAATAATGAGCAGTTCTTC.

This clone is a singleton in its sample. The V gene is TRBV4-1, the J gene TRBJ2-3; D ambiguous. V dropped 1 base and J dropped 2 bases, with 16 bases sitting between them. The CDR3 is made up of 17 amino acids. Germline CDR1 reads MGHRA; CDR2 reads YSYEKL. CDR3 sequence reads: CASSQVSLTEATDTQYF. The DNA for the CDR3 is TGCGCCAGCAGCCAAGTAAGCCTCACCGAAGCCACAGATACGCAGTATTTT.

In regard to this clone: Here the CDR3 omits its conserved ending phenylalanine or tryptophan, so a read error is the likely source. The DNA is left out, because the CDR3 cannot be placed on it with certainty; the CDR3 is given as TCRdb lists it. The V gene is TRBV18, the J gene TRBJ1-1; TRBD1, as called in the table, went unchecked against the DNA. Ends included, the CDR3 has 13 residues. Per the germline V gene, CDR1 is KGHSH and CDR2 is LQKENI. CDR3 sequence reads: CASSPTRSDTLGL.

Comment on this clone: A junction boundary mismatches the germline segment, possibly from a read error. This sequence joins TRBV7-9 and TRBJ2-3; D gene unclear. CDR3 length equals 12 residues. In germline, CDR1 is SEHNR, CDR2 FQNEAQ (reference sequence). The CDR3: CSSSSTGDTQYF. The CDR3 DNA reads TGTTCCAGCAGCTCGACCGGGGATACGCAGTATTTT.

The V gene is TRBV7-2, the J gene TRBJ2-7; TRBD2 aligns across 10 bases. V lost 4 bases and J lost 3; bases outside the gene matches: 6. The CDR3 has 15 amino acids. In germline, CDR1 is SGHTA, CDR2 FQGNSA. The CDR3 nucleotides are TGTGCCAGCAGCTGGTCTAGCGGGGGTTTCTACGAGCAGTACTTC. This codes for CASSWSSGGFYEQYF.

The count of this clone is one. This chain uses TRBV21-1 with TRBJ2-5; the table's D call, TRBD1, was not checked against the DNA. TRBV21-1 is a pseudogene segment. CDR3 length: 15 residues. CDR3 DNA: TGTGCCAGCAGCAATGGGGAACAGGGGCAAGAGACCCAGTACTTC. Translated, it gives CASSNGEQGQETQYF.

The chain couples TRBV7-3 to TRBJ2-1; 10 nucleotides line up with TRBD2. The CDR3 covers 17 residues. The germline gives CDR1 SGHTA, CDR2 FQGTGA. Losses at the gene ends were 4 bases for V and 1 base for J; bases not matched to a gene: 7. The CDR3 DNA reads as TGTGCCAGCAGCTCTTCAAGAGCGGGGGGGTCCTACAATGAGCAGTTCTTC. It yields the protein CASSSSRAGGSYNEQFF. The whole variable domain, filled in from reference TRBV7-3 and TRBJ2-1, reads GAGVSQTPSNKVTEKGKYVELRCDPISGHTALYWYRQSLGQGPEFLIYFQGTGAADDSGLPNDRFFAVRPEGSVSTLKIQRTERGDSAVYLCASSSSRAGGSYNEQFFGPGTRLTVL.

The chain employs TRBV30 and TRBJ1-2; TRBD1 agrees at 8 bases. The germline V gene encodes CDR1 GTSNPN and CDR2 SVGIG (reference sequence). This CDR3 is built from 18 residues. Trimming at V came to 2 bases and at J to 8 bases, leaving 22 bases not matched to a gene. Here the CDR3 reads CAWSPHNPGTGFVLGYTF. CDR3 sequence (DNA): TGTGCCTGGAGTCCCCACAACCCCGGGACAGGCTTTGTGCTCGGCTACACCTTC.

J is TRBJ2-3 and V is TRBV27; possible D gene TRBD2, 6 bases. V shed 6 bases and J shed 8 bases, with 18 bases lying between them. The germline V gene encodes CDR1 MNHEY and CDR2 SMNVEV (reference sequence). This CDR3 region has 14 residues. CDR3 region: CASSPARGGITQYF. CDR3 coding DNA: TGTGCCAGCAGCCCAGCAAGGGGCGGGATTACGCAGTATTTT.

The gene calls are TRBV11-3 and TRBJ2-7; the match to TRBD1 covers 7 bases. Germline V gives CDR1 SGHNT, CDR2 YENEEA. The trim removed 4 bases at V and 2 bases at J, leaving 5 bases unmatched. This CDR3 has 14 amino acids. The CDR3 reads CASSSGTATYEQYF. The CDR3 DNA is TGTGCCAGCAGCTCCGGGACAGCTACCTACGAGCAGTACTTC.

With respect to this clone: It is unclear where the CDR3 begins or ends on the DNA, so no DNA is shown, and the CDR3 is as TCRdb lists it. V gene TRBV7-8 combines with J gene TRBJ2-5; the listed D gene, TRBD2, was not tested against the DNA. Germline V gene lookup returns CDR1 SGHVS and CDR2 FQNEAQ. 16 amino acids form the CDR3, both terminal residues included. The CDR3: CASSFGGGAFGETRYF.

This clone appeared a single time. This chain connects TRBV19 to TRBJ1-1, with a weak D call TRBD1 (5 bases). CDR1 is LNHDA and CDR2 is SQIVND in the germline V gene (reference sequence). This CDR3 contains 16 residues. The V and J ends lost 1 base and 5 bases respectively, with 17 bases between them. The DNA for the CDR3 is TGTGCCAGTAGTATAGGGGGGGTCCGAAGAGGGACTGAAGCTTTCTTT. Protein: CASSIGGVRRGTEAFF.

The rearrangement joins TRBV7-8 to TRBJ1-2; TRBD1 is a possible D gene (6 bases). Per germline, CDR1 SGHVS and CDR2 FQNEAQ. The CDR3 runs 16 residues. V was shortened by 3 bases and J by 0 bases, with 14 bases between the two germline ends. CDR3 DNA: TGTGCCAGCAGCTTTCTACGACAGGATACTAACTATGGCTACACCTTC. Amino acids: CASSFLRQDTNYGYTF.

This chain connects TRBV30 to TRBJ1-2, with 8 bases matching TRBD1. Germline values: CDR1 GTSNPN, CDR2 SVGIG (reference sequence). CDR3 length: 17 residues. Germline trimming cut 3 bases from V and 8 bases from J; bases unmatched to any gene: 20. The CDR3 here is CAWRVRYGQGPGTGYTF. The CDR3, as DNA: TGTGCCTGGAGAGTACGTTATGGACAGGGCCCCGGTACGGGCTACACCTTC.

This sequence joins TRBV29-1 and TRBJ1-1; 8 bases align to TRBD1. This CDR3 is built from 11 residues. The trim removed 6 bases at V and 7 bases at J, leaving 4 bases unmatched. From germline, CDR1 is SQVTM and CDR2 ANQGSEA. The CDR3 here is CSVRQGFEAFF. The CDR3 DNA reads as TGCAGCGTACGACAGGGGTTTGAAGCTTTCTTT.

The rearrangement uses TRBV7-2 and TRBJ2-3; weak D call: TRBD1 (5 bases). V dropped 1 base and J dropped 2 bases, with 7 bases sitting between them. CDR1 is SGHTA, CDR2 FQGNSA, per germline. The CDR3 contains 14 residues. CDR3 nucleotides: TGTGCCAGCAGCTTAGTTGGACACACAGATACGCAGTATTTT. It translates to CASSLVGHTDTQYF.

The chain is built from TRBV29-1 and TRBJ2-1, with TRBD1 matching over 9 bases. This CDR3 has 13 amino acids. V was pared by 5 bases and J by 6 bases, with 5 bases of the junction left unmatched. Germline V CDR1 and CDR2: SQVTM, ANQGSEA. The CDR3 reads CSVRTGAGNEQFF. CDR3 sequence (DNA): TGCAGCGTTCGGACAGGGGCGGGCAATGAGCAGTTCTTC.

The chain has TRBV2 and TRBJ2-1, with D tentatively TRBD1 (6 bases). CDR3 length: 13 amino acids. Germline CDR1 reads SNHLY; CDR2 reads FYNNEI. The germline V and J ends were trimmed by 6 bases and 5 bases, with 11 bases remaining between them. The chain's CDR3 is CASSRTANNEQFF. The DNA for the CDR3 is TGTGCCAGCAGCAGGACAGCGAACAATGAGCAGTTCTTC. The entire variable domain, with the rest obtained from reference TRBV2 and TRBJ2-1, is as follows: EPEVTQTPSHQVTQMGQEVILRCVPISNHLYFYWYRQILGQKVEFLVSFYNNEISEKSEIFDDQFSVERPDGSNFTLKIRSTKLEDSAMYFCASSRTANNEQFFGPGTRLTVL.

About this clone: Other DNA sequences in the same sample also yield this CDR3. The chain uses TRBV27 and TRBJ2-6; D ambiguous. This CDR3 comprises 14 residues. The ends were cut back, 3 bases at V and 1 base at J, with 4 bases in the middle. CDR1 and CDR2 (germline): MNHEY, SMNVEV (reference sequence). As DNA, the CDR3 is TGTGCCAGCAGTTTGAGTTCTGGGGCCAACGTCCTGACTTTC. Its translation: CASSLSSGANVLTF.

The chain combines TRBV20-1 with TRBJ2-5; D is unclear. Germline CDR1 is DFQATT and CDR2 is SNEGSKA (reference sequence). The CDR3 sequence is 11 residues long. V was cut by 0 bases and J by 7 bases, with 6 bases left in between. The chain's CDR3 is CSARDYGTQYF. The CDR3 bases are TGCAGTGCTAGAGACTACGGGACCCAGTACTTC.

The chain couples TRBV4-1 to TRBJ1-4; D not certain. The CDR3 totals 16 residues. CDR1 MGHRA and CDR2 YSYEKL come from the germline V gene. V gave up 1 base and J gave up 8 bases, with 17 bases separating them. Here the CDR3 reads CASSQGPLVQAEKLFF. The DNA of the CDR3 is TGCGCCAGCAGCCAAGGACCCCTTGTGCAGGCCGAAAAACTGTTTTTT.

This clone was observed once. This rearrangement joins TRBV4-1 to TRBJ2-2; 12 nucleotides match TRBD2. V shed 4 bases, J shed 7 bases, and the junction held 10 bases outside the gene matches. CDR1 MGHRA and CDR2 YSYEKL come from the germline V gene. The CDR3 has 17 residues. The CDR3 spells CASSRFLAGGPVGELFF. The DNA for the CDR3 is TGCGCCAGCAGCCGATTCCTAGCGGGGGGGCCAGTCGGGGAGCTGTTTTTT.

The rearrangement joins TRBV9 to TRBJ2-3, with D possibly TRBD1 on 6 matching bases. CDR3 size: 16 residues. V was clipped by 1 base and J by 4 bases, with 16 bases between them. The germline V gene has CDR1 SGDLS and CDR2 YYNGEE. In DNA, the CDR3 is TGTGCCAGCAGCGTAATGGGGGCCCTAAATCCAGATACGCAGTATTTT. Its translation is CASSVMGALNPDTQYF.

The chain joins TRBV10-1 to TRBJ2-3; TRBD2 agrees at 9 bases. This CDR3 spans 15 amino acids. V lost 3 bases to trimming and J lost 7 bases; unmatched junction nucleotides: 8. Germline CDR1 is WNHNN and CDR2 is SYGVQD (reference sequence). CDR3: CASSEERGVRYTQYF. The CDR3 region has the DNA TGCGCCAGCAGTGAAGAGCGGGGGGTTCGGTATACGCAGTATTTT.